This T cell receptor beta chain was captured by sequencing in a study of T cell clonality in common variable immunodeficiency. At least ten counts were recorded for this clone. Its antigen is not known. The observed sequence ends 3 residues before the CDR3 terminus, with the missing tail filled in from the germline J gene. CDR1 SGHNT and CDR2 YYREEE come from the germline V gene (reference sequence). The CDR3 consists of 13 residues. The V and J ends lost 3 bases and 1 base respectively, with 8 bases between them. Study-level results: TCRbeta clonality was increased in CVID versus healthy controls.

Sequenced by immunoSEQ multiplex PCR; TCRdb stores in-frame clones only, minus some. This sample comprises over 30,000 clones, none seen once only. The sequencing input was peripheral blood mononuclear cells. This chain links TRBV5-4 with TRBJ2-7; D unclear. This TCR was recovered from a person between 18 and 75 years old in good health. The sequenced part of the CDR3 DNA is TGTGCCAGCAGCTCGGCAGGTTCCTACGAG. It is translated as CASSSAGSYE. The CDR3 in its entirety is CASSSAGSYEQYF.